The TCR beta chain under discussion was sequenced for a study of response to subunit inactivated influenza vaccine. Regarding the study as a whole: T cells newly recruited by each seasonal influenza vaccination are few, the authors suggested.

A note on this clonotype: The antigen is undetermined. This may arise from a read error, as a much more abundant clone is one base away.

The CDR3 loop spans 13 amino acids. The V end was cut by 5 bases, the J end by 0 bases, with 5 bases between. In germline, CDR1 is ENHRY, CDR2 SYGVKD. TCRdb itself ran the RT-PCR reads through MiXCR, one entry per CDR3 protein. The sample holds 400,000 to 650,000 distinct CDR3 sequences; under 8.5% are singletons and the top ten take roughly 13%. This specimen was PBMCs from blood, taken 23 to 25 months after vaccination. This sequence joins TRBV10-3 and TRBJ2-4; no clear D gene. This receptor was taken from a man between 50 and 69 years old who received an inactivated influenza vaccine. The CDR3 DNA reads TGTGCCATCAGTAGTGTAGCCAAAAACATTCAGTACTTC. Encoded protein: CAISSVAKNIQYF.